The 22 T cell receptor beta chains presented below share a single source sample, sequenced in a study of blood T cells in healthy people across ages. Primed by a sample-barcoded 5' primer and a J-beta primer mix, a second PCR proceeded for 7 to 11 cycles. TCRdb redid the calling of the 5' RACE reads with MiXCR, one entry per CDR3 protein. In the table there are about 1.1 million distinct CDR3 sequences, about two fifths of which are singletons. Sequences were obtained from blood. Every receptor here comes from a man between 18 and 29 years old in good health.

The chain employs TRBV7-2 and TRBJ1-1, with 7 bases identical to TRBD1. The junction had 11 bases not matched to a gene; V was cut back by 5 bases and J by 8 bases. CDR1 is SGHTA, CDR2 FQGNSA, per germline. CDR3 length: 14 amino acids. Here the CDR3 DNA reads TGTGCCAGCAGCCCCCAATTGACAGGGACCGAAGCTTTCTTT. Residues: CASSPQLTGTEAFF.

Many counts were recorded for this clonotype. CDR3 sequence: CASSVSALTDTQYF. The CDR3 coding sequence is TGTGCCAGCAGCGTCTCGGCCCTCACAGATACGCAGTATTTT. This rearrangement joins TRBV9 to TRBJ2-3; D call uncertain. CDR1 and CDR2 (germline): SGDLS, YYNGEE. CDR3 size: 14 residues. V was trimmed by 2 bases and J by 2 bases, leaving 9 bases between them.

The genes are TRBV29-1 and TRBJ1-2; D remains ambiguous. The germline gives CDR1 SQVTM, CDR2 ANQGSEA. The V gene lost 6 bases and the J gene lost 3 bases, with 14 bases spanning the gap. The CDR3 contains 13 residues. The CDR3 DNA sequence: TGCAGCGTCGCTTCAGGATCGGACTATGGCTACACCTTC. This encodes CSVASGSDYGYTF.

The chain carries TRBV3-1 and TRBJ1-1; a weak D match, TRBD1 (6 bases). Germline loops: CDR1 LGHDT, CDR2 YNNKEL (reference sequence). The ends were cut back, 5 bases at V and 7 bases at J, with 20 bases in the middle. CDR3 length: 15 amino acids. CDR3 loop: CASSTSGTRFFEAFF. CDR3 in DNA: TGTGCCAGCAGCACCTCCGGGACAAGATTTTTTGAAGCTTTCTTT. The full variable domain, in which reference TRBV3-1 and TRBJ1-1 provide the parts outside the CDR3, is DTAVSQTPKYLVTQMGNDKSIKCEQNLGHDTMYWYKQDSKKFLKIMFSYNNKELIINETVPNRFSPKSPDKAHLNLHINSLELGDSAVYFCASSTSGTRFFEAFFGQGTRLTVV.

The chain has TRBV12-3 or TRBV12-4 and TRBJ2-3; a possible D gene is TRBD2 (6 bases). The CDR3 totals 16 residues. V was clipped by 4 bases and J by 2 bases, with 16 bases between them. The CDR3 sequence is CASSSPSGLFTDTQYF. The CDR3 DNA is TGTGCCAGCAGTTCTCCCTCGGGACTTTTCACAGATACGCAGTATTTT.

This clonotype has ten or more counts. The J gene is TRBJ2-1, the V gene TRBV10-3, with D possibly called TRBD1 or TRBD2 (5 bases each). V was shortened by 5 bases and J by 4 bases, with 18 bases between the two germline ends. Germline V gene sequence: CDR1 ENHRY, CDR2 SYGVKD. The CDR3 contains 16 residues. The CDR3: CAISSSTGTAYNEQFF. The DNA of the CDR3 is TGTGCCATCAGTTCCTCAACCGGGACCGCTTACAATGAGCAGTTCTTC.

This clonotype was detected ten times or more. This sequence joins TRBV12-3 or TRBV12-4 and TRBJ2-1; possible D gene TRBD2, 6 bases. The CDR3 runs 14 residues. Trimming removed 0 bases at V and 5 bases at J, with 8 bases between. In DNA form, the CDR3 reads TGTGCCAGCAGTTTAGCGGGGGGAAACAATGAGCAGTTCTTC. Translation gives CASSLAGGNNEQFF.

The J gene is TRBJ1-2, the V gene TRBV6-2 or TRBV6-3; D gene unclear. In germline, CDR1 is MNHEY, CDR2 SVGEGT. The CDR3 is made up of 14 amino acids. The V end lost 7 bases, the J end lost 5 bases, and 17 bases lay between the germline ends. CDR3 in DNA: TGTGCCAGCACCCAGGAGGGTCTCCCTTATGGCTACACCTTC. It is translated as CASTQEGLPYGYTF.

The gene calls are TRBV6-1 and TRBJ1-2, with a tentative D call TRBD1 (5 bases). This CDR3 has 15 amino acids. V lost 4 bases and J 3 bases, leaving 15 bases between the germline ends. CDR1 is MNHNS, CDR2 SASEGT, per germline. The CDR3 region has the DNA TGTGCCAGCAGTGGATTTGGGGGTCGGGACTATGGCTACACCTTC. It yields the protein CASSGFGGRDYGYTF.

The chain has TRBV3-1 and TRBJ1-5; 8 bases agree with TRBD1. The CDR3 loop spans 14 amino acids. Unmatched junction bases numbered 5, after V lost 3 bases and J lost 7 bases. Germline CDR1 is LGHDT and CDR2 is YNNKEL (reference sequence). The CDR3 spells CASSQSGGRQPQHF. The CDR3 nucleotides read TGTGCCAGCAGCCAGTCAGGGGGCAGACAGCCCCAGCATTTT.

The chain employs TRBV12-3 or TRBV12-4 and TRBJ2-7; possibly TRBD1 or TRBD2 for D (5 bases each). This CDR3 spans 13 amino acids. Trimming stripped 4 bases from V and 7 bases from J, with 14 bases between. This chain's CDR3 is CASSSTRDGEQYF. In DNA form, the CDR3 reads TGTGCCAGCAGTTCCACCAGGGACGGGGAGCAGTACTTC.

This clonotype was seen many times. V usage is TRBV5-1 and J usage is TRBJ1-6; D is unresolved. Germline V gives CDR1 SGHRS, CDR2 YFSETQ. The CDR3 is 15 amino acids. Trimming took off 0 bases at V and 0 bases at J, with 4 bases between the two ends. The CDR3, as DNA: TGCGCCAGCAGCTTGGGGAGCTCCTATAATTCACCCCTCCACTTT. Translation gives CASSLGSSYNSPLHF.

This clonotype came up once. In DNA, the CDR3 is TGTGCCAGCAGTTTCGGGACAGGGATAAACGAGCAGTACTTC. This gives the protein CASSFGTGINEQYF. This chain connects TRBV12-3 or TRBV12-4 to TRBJ2-7; 9 bases match TRBD1. J gave up 5 bases and V 3 bases, and 5 bases lay outside the gene matches. This CDR3 is built from 14 residues.

On this clonotype itself: One junction end disagrees with the germline gene, perhaps due to a read error. Here the CDR3 reads CATSEGTTQPRHF. The DNA for the CDR3 is TGTGCCACCAGTGAAGGGACCACTCAGCCCCGGCATTTT. The J gene is TRBJ1-5, the V gene TRBV24-1; D may be TRBD1 (5 bases). The CDR3 extends over 13 amino acids. CDR1 KGHDR and CDR2 SFDVKD come from the germline V gene.

The J gene is TRBJ1-5, the V gene TRBV20-1, with D perhaps TRBD1 (6 bases). V was pared by 0 bases and J by 4 bases, with 13 bases between. The germline V gene encodes CDR1 DFQATT and CDR2 SNEGSKA (reference sequence). The CDR3 runs 15 residues. The CDR3 loop is CSAREGAVGNQPQHF. CDR3 DNA sequence: TGCAGTGCTAGAGAGGGGGCAGTGGGTAATCAGCCCCAGCATTTT.

In this sample, this clonotype turned up a few times. The J gene is TRBJ2-3, the V gene TRBV13; D call uncertain. With 1 base removed from V and 4 bases from J, the gap between germline ends came to 9 bases. The CDR3 is 14 residues long. Germline CDR1 reads PRHDT; CDR2 reads FYEKMQ (reference sequence). CDR3 bases: TGTGCCAGCAGCTTAGTTGCTTTAGCAGATACGCAGTATTTT. Protein product: CASSLVALADTQYF.

Only a few counts were recorded for this clonotype. The chain has TRBV27 and TRBJ2-7; D is perhaps TRBD2 (5 bases). The germline V gene has CDR1 MNHEY and CDR2 SMNVEV (reference sequence). CDR3 length equals 13 residues. The germline V and J ends were trimmed by 2 bases and 6 bases, with 11 bases remaining between them. CDR3 DNA: TGTGCCAGCAGTTTAGCGGGCATCGGCGAGCAGTACTTC. This codes for CASSLAGIGEQYF.

The chain joins TRBV7-9 to TRBJ2-1; D perhaps matches TRBD2 (7 bases). V dropped 3 bases and J dropped 5 bases, with 11 bases sitting between them. Germline V gene sequence: CDR1 SEHNR, CDR2 FQNEAQ (reference sequence). The CDR3 sequence is 14 residues long. The CDR3 nucleotides are TGTGCCAGCAGCTTTAGAGGGGGGGACAATGAGCAGTTCTTC. Translating it yields CASSFRGGDNEQFF.

The chain is built from TRBV14 and TRBJ1-6, with D tentatively TRBD1 (5 bases). CDR3 length equals 17 residues. Trimming stripped 0 bases from V and 5 bases from J, with 14 bases between. CDR1 is SGHDN, CDR2 FVKESK, per germline. For the CDR3, the DNA is TGTGCCAGCAGCCAAGAGTTCAACGGACACAATAATTCACCCCTCCACTTT. The encoded protein is CASSQEFNGHNNSPLHF.

The table lists this clonotype with a few counts. This sequence joins TRBV7-2 and TRBJ2-3; D not certain. The CDR3 length is 16 residues. Germline CDR1 reads SGHTA; CDR2 reads FQGNSA. The V end was cut by 1 base, the J end by 2 bases, with 13 bases between. The CDR3 loop reads CASSLVGGILTDTQYF. The DNA of the CDR3 is TGTGCCAGCAGCTTAGTGGGTGGGATCCTCACAGATACGCAGTATTTT.

The chain links TRBV7-9 to TRBJ2-1; TRBD1 aligns across 8 bases. CDR1 and CDR2 from the germline V gene are SEHNR and FQNEAQ (reference sequence). The V segment lost 5 bases and the J segment 8 bases; nucleotides outside the gene matches: 5. This CDR3 comprises 13 residues. CDR3: CASSIGQGDEQFF. DNA of the CDR3: TGTGCCAGCAGCATCGGACAGGGCGATGAGCAGTTCTTC.

The chain recombines TRBV25-1 with TRBJ1-1; 8 bases map to TRBD1. Germline CDR1 is MGHDK and CDR2 is SYGVNS. The CDR3 runs 15 residues. The ends lost 10 bases at V and 0 bases at J; junction bases unmatched: 10. The CDR3 DNA reads as TGTGCCACCAAACCGACAGGGGAATTGAACACTGAAGCTTTCTTT. Its translation: CATKPTGELNTEAFF.